Many counts were recorded for the clone carrying this TCR beta chain. Its antigen is still unknown. The sample belongs to a study of T-cell reconstitution after alpha-beta-depleted transplantation in children. Preparation of the TCRbeta library was carried out with unique molecular identifiers. Using its own MiXCR run on the PCR reads, TCRdb lists one record per CDR3 protein. Of fewer than 150,000 distinct CDR3 sequences in the sample, roughly 24% were seen once. Study-wide results and caveats: Several hundred graft clones that had expanded were reportedly the source of alpha-beta T cells about two months after transplant. Diversity and T-cell counts at one year after transplant derived mostly from new T cells. In some patients, recipient T cells and intrathymic progenitors surviving conditioning explained high day-60 diversity.

The specimen was PBMCs, mostly from graft donor cells, collected 180 days after TCRalphabeta/CD19-depleted stem cell transplant. The TCR was taken from a male patient between 2 and 10 years old who had a stem cell transplant for chronic granulomatous disease, so the T cells may come from the graft donor.

CDR3 protein: CSARGQGNMNTEAFF. CDR3 DNA: TGCAGCGCTAGGGGACAGGGGAACATGAACACTGAAGCTTTCTTT. The rearrangement uses TRBV29-1 and TRBJ1-1, with 10 bases fitting TRBD1. The CDR3 consists of 15 residues. Germline V CDR1 and CDR2: SQVTM, ANQGSEA. Trimming at V came to 7 bases and at J to 0 bases, leaving 8 bases not matched to a gene. Full variable domain (outside the CDR3, taken from reference TRBV29-1 and TRBJ1-1): SAVISQKPSRDICQRGTSLTIQCQVDSQVTMMFWYRQQPGQSLTLIATANQGSEATYESGFVIDKFPISRPNLTFSTLTVSNMSPEDSSIYLCSARGQGNMNTEAFFGQGTRLTVV.